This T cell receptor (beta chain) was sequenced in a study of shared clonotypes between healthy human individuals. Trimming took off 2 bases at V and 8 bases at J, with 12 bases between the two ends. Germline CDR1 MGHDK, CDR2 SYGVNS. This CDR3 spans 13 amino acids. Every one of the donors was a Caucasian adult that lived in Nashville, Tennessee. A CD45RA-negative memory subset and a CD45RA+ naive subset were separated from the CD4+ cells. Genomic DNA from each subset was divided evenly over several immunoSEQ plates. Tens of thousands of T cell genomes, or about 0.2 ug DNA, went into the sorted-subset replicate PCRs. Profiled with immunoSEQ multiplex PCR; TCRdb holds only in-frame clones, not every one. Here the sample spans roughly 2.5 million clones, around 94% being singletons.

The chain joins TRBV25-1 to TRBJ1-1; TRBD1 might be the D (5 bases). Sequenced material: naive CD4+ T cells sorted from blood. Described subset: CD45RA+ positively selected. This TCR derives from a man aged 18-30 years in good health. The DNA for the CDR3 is TGTGCCAGCAGTGAACAGAGGGCAGGGGAAGCTTTCTTT. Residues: CASSEQRAGEAFF.